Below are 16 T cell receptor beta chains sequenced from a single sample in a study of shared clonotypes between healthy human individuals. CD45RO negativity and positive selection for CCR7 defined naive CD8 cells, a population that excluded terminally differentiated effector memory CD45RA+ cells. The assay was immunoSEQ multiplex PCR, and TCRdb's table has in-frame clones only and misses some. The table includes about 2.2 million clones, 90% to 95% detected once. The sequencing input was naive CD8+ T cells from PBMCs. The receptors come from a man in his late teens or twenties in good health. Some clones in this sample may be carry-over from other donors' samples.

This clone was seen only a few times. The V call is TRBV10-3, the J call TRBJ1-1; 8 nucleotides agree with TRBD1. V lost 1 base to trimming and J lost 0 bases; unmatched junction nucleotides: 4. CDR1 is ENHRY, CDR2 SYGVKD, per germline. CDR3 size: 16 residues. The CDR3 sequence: CAISEWTGMLNTEAFF. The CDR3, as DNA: TGTGCCATCAGTGAGTGGACAGGGATGTTGAACACTGAAGCTTTCTTT.

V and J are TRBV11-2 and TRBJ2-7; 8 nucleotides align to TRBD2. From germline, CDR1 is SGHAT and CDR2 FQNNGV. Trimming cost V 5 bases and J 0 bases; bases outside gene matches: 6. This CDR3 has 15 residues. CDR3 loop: CASSPVTSASYEQYF. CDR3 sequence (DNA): TGTGCCAGCAGCCCAGTGACTAGCGCCTCCTACGAGCAGTACTTC.

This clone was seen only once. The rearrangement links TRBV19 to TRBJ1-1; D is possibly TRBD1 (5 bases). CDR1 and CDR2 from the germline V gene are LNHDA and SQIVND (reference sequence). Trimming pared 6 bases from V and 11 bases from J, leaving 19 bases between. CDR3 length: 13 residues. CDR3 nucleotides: TGTGCCAGTAGAGAGACCGACACACCAGGGGCTTTCTTT. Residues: CASRETDTPGAFF.

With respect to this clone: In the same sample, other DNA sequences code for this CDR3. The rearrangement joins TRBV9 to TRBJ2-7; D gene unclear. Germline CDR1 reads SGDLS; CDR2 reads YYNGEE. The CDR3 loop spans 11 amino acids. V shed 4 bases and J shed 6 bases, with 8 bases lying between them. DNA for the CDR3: TGTGCCAGCAGCCCTGGGGTCGAGCAGTACTTC. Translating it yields CASSPGVEQYF. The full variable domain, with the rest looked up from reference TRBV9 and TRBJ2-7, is DSGVTQTPKHLITATGQRVTLRCSPRSGDLSVYWYQQSLDQGLQFLIQYYNGEERAKGNILERFSAQQFPDLHSELNLSSLELGDSALYFCASSPGVEQYFGPGTRLTVT.

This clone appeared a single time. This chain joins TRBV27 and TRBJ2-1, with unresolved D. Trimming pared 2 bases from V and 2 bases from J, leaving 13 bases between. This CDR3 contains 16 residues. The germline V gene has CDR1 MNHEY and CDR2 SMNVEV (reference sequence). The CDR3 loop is CASSLIESAPYNEQFF. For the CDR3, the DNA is TGTGCCAGCAGTTTAATTGAGTCTGCCCCCTACAATGAGCAGTTCTTC.

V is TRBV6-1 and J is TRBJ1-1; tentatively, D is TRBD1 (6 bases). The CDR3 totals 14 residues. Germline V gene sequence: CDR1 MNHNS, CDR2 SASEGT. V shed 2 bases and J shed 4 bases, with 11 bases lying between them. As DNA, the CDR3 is TGTGCCAGCAGTGAAACAGGGTGGTTCACTGAAGCTTTCTTT. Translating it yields CASSETGWFTEAFF.

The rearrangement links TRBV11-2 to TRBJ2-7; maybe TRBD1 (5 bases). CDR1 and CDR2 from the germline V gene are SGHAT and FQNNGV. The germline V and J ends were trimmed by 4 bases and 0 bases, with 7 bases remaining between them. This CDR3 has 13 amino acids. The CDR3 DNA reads TGTGCCAGCAGCTCCGGACACTCCTACGAGCAGTACTTC. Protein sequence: CASSSGHSYEQYF.

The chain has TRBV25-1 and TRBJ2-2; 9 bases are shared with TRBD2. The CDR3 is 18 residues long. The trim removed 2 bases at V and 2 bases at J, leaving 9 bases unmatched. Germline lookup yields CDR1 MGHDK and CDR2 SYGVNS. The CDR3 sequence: CASSESPAGGSNTGELFF. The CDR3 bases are TGTGCCAGCAGTGAAAGTCCAGCGGGAGGATCAAACACCGGGGAGCTGTTTTTT.

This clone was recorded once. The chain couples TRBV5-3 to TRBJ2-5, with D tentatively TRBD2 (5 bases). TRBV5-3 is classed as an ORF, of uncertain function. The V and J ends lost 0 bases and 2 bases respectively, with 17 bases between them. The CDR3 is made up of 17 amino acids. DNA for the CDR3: TGTGCCAGAAGCTTGGCTTTCGGCCTGAGGGATCAAGAGACCCAGTACTTC. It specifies CARSLAFGLRDQETQYF.

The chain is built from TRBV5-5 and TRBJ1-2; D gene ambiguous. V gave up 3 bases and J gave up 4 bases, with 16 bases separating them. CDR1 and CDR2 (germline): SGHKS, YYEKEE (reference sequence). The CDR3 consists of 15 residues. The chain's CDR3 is CASSSVGYSSYGYTF. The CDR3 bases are TGTGCCAGCAGCTCGGTGGGTTACTCCTCCTATGGCTACACCTTC.

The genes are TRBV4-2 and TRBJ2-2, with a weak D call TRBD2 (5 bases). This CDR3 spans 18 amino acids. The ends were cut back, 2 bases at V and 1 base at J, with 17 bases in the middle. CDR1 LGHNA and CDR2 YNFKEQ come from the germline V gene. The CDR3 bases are TGTGCCAGCAGCCAACATAGAAGAGGGCAGCAGAACACCGGGGAGCTGTTTTTT. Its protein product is CASSQHRRGQQNTGELFF.

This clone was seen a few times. CDR3 in amino acids: CASRRGAGQPQHF. DNA of the CDR3: TGTGCCAGCCGTCGGGGGGCGGGTCAGCCCCAGCATTTT. This sequence joins TRBV27 and TRBJ1-5, with D maybe TRBD1 (6 bases). The germline V gene encodes CDR1 MNHEY and CDR2 SMNVEV (reference sequence). The CDR3 extends over 13 amino acids. V was pared by 8 bases and J by 6 bases, with 14 bases between.

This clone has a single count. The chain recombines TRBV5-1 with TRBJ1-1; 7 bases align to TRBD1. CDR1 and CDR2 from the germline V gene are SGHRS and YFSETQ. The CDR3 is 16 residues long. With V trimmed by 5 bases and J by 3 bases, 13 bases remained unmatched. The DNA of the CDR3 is TGCGCCAGCAGAGACAGGGTCGACCGAGACGACACTGAAGCTTTCTTT. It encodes CASRDRVDRDDTEAFF.

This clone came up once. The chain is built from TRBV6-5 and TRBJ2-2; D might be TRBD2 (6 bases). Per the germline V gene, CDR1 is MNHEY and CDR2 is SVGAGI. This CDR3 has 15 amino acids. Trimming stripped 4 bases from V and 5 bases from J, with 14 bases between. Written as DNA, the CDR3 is TGTGCCAGCAGTTCCGGGGGAATCGTTACCGGGGAGCTGTTTTTT. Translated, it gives CASSSGGIVTGELFF.

The CDR3 DNA reads as TGCGCCAGCAGCGAAGGACAGGGGATCGACGAGCAGTACTTC. Translation: CASSEGQGIDEQYF. This sequence joins TRBV4-1 and TRBJ2-7, with TRBD1 matching 9 bases. Losses at the gene ends were 5 bases for V and 5 bases for J; bases not matched to a gene: 7. Germline assignment: CDR1 MGHRA and CDR2 YSYEKL. There are 14 residues in the CDR3.

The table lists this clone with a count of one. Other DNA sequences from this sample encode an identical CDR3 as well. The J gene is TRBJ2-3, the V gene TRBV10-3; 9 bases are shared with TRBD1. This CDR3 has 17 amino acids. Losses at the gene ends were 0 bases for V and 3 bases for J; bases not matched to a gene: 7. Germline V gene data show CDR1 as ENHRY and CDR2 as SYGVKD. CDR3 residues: CAISESTGTGTTDTQYF. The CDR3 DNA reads TGTGCCATCAGTGAGTCGACCGGGACAGGGACAACAGATACGCAGTATTTT.